The source of this T cell receptor beta chain is a study of identical twins. This clonotype was recorded once. TCRdb re-analysed the 5' RACE reads in MiXCR, keeping a single row per CDR3 protein. The profile shows some 500,000 distinct CDR3 sequences, about 20% of them singletons. Germline values: CDR1 MNHEY, CDR2 SVGEGT. The length of the CDR3 is 15 residues. Trimming removed 7 bases at V and 7 bases at J, with 20 bases between. These same data were also listed under a study on T cells expressing NK-cell markers. From that report: The authors sequenced eight donors, of whom seven were HCMV-seropositive and one was seronegative. The contribution of dominant NKG2C+ clonotypes to CD8+ T cells in a handful of donors was roughly 1.0-7.5%. Leadership of the CD3+CD56-NKG2C+ fraction also belonged to these clonotypes in a few donors.

The receptor comes from a woman aged 18-30 years in good health. V and J are TRBV6-2 or TRBV6-3 and TRBJ2-1; TRBD2 might be the D (6 bases). The specimen sequenced was CD4+ T cells sorted from blood. CDR3 loop: CASTMTGGGKNEQFF. CDR3 DNA: TGTGCCAGCACCATGACTGGCGGAGGGAAAAATGAGCAGTTCTTC.